This T cell receptor beta chain was sequenced for a study of T cell changes during pregnancy in multiple sclerosis. Germline V lookup: CDR1 SGHRS, CDR2 YFSETQ. The germline V and J ends were trimmed by 3 bases and 12 bases, with 13 bases remaining between them. The CDR3 extends over 12 amino acids. Using immunoSEQ multiplex PCR, the repertoire was profiled, and TCRdb retains in-frame clones only, with some absent. The data contain around 84,000 clones, roughly 94% of them seen just once; the ten biggest clones take up about 1%. The chain links TRBV5-1 to TRBJ2-1, with a weak D call TRBD2 (6 bases). The sample consisted of peripheral blood, taken in the second trimester of pregnancy. The clonotype comes from a female donor in good health, enrolled as a control in a pregnancy study. The CDR3 loop reads CASSYALEGQFF. In nucleotides, the CDR3 is TGCGCCAGCAGCTATGCGCTGGAGGGGCAGTTCTTC.